This T cell receptor (beta chain) was observed in a study of T cell responses to AZD1222 COVID-19 vaccine. Repertoires were generated with immunoSEQ multiplex PCR, while TCRdb's copy carries only in-frame clones and drops some. Of under 200,000 clones in the sample, 90% to 95% were seen once. Study conclusions and caveats: There were mostly white British donors and more females than males, and clonal diversity was possibly underestimated.

Germline V gene data show CDR1 as SGHAT and CDR2 as FQNNGV. This CDR3 has 13 residues. V lost 4 bases and J 6 bases, leaving 13 bases between the germline ends. About this clone itself: Its matching antigen is unknown.

The sample in question was peripheral blood, obtained on day 0 of AZD1222 vaccination. The origin of this receptor is an adult in good health. The gene calls are TRBV11-2 and TRBJ2-7; D is unclear. The CDR3 loop reads CASSYRRGSEQYF. The DNA for the CDR3 is TGTGCCAGCAGCTACCGACGAGGCTCCGAGCAGTACTTC.